This T cell receptor beta chain was sequenced during a study of OX40 agonist ivuxolimab in advanced cancers. Study at large: Anti-PD-1, anti-PD-L1 or anti-CTLA-4 therapy given earlier was allowed, and around 40% had some.

The assay was immunoSEQ multiplex PCR, and TCRdb's table has in-frame clones only and misses some. The sample carries about 62,000 clones, approximately 81% recorded once. The specimen was CD4+ or CD8+ T cells sorted from blood, collected in a trial of the OX40 agonist ivuxolimab. The sequence came from an adult with an advanced solid tumor such as melanoma, head and neck, liver or kidney cancer.

The CDR3 sequence is CASSLGASNTEAFF. The CDR3 region has the DNA TGTGCCAGCAGCTTGGGGGCCTCGAACACTGAAGCTTTCTTT. The genes are TRBV5-4 and TRBJ1-1; D remains unclear. Trimming left V 0 bases short and J 1 base short, with 7 bases between. Germline V lookup: CDR1 SGHNT, CDR2 YYREEE (reference sequence). The CDR3 has 14 residues.